The 21 T cell receptor beta chains given below trace back to one sample, sequenced in a study of shared clonotypes between healthy human individuals. Using immunoSEQ multiplex PCR, the repertoire was profiled, and TCRdb retains in-frame clones only, with some absent. The repertoire consists of millions of clones, with 93% occurring once and the leading ten covering 1.5% to 2%. Naive CD8 cells lacked CD45RO and underwent positive selection for CCR7, leaving out terminally differentiated effector memory CD45RA+ cells. Source material: naive CD8+ T cells from PBMCs. The receptors derive from a man in his late teens or twenties in good health. Some clones in this sample may be carry-over from other donors' samples.

The V and J genes are TRBV5-1 and TRBJ2-7; possible D gene TRBD2, 5 bases. V lost 5 bases, J lost 0 bases, and 15 bases lay in between. Germline-derived CDR1 and CDR2 are SGHRS and YFSETQ. The CDR3 runs 15 residues. The chain's CDR3 is CASSSGLGSSYEQYF. CDR3 nucleotide sequence: TGCGCCAGCAGTTCCGGACTGGGAAGCTCCTACGAGCAGTACTTC.

The chain joins TRBV19 to TRBJ1-2; no firm D call. The ends were cut back, 3 bases at V and 7 bases at J, with 12 bases in the middle. Germline CDR1 reads LNHDA; CDR2 reads SQIVND (reference sequence). CDR3 length: 13 residues. The CDR3 is CASSIPERAGYTF. CDR3 DNA: TGTGCCAGTAGTATTCCGGAAAGGGCTGGCTACACCTTC.

On this clone: Additional DNA sequences in this sample encode the identical CDR3. The CDR3 protein is CASSYSRSEQYF. Written as DNA, the CDR3 is TGTGCCAGCAGTTACTCGCGGAGCGAGCAGTACTTC. V and J are TRBV6-6 and TRBJ2-7; no clear D. The CDR3 has 12 amino acids. CDR1 and CDR2 (germline): MNHNY, SVGAGI (reference sequence). V lost 0 bases and J lost 6, with 6 bases in between.

This clone was counted a single time. The V gene is TRBV21-1, the J gene TRBJ1-2; the D segment call TRBD1 is taken from the table without a DNA check. TRBV21-1 is assigned pseudogene status. The CDR3 runs to 17 residues. The CDR3 nucleotides are TGTGCCAGCAGCAAAGGGGGACAGGGGAGGTGCATTCGGGGCTACACCTTC. It encodes CASSKGGQGRCIRGYTF.

The chain carries TRBV28 and TRBJ2-7, with 11 bases identical to TRBD2. V gave up 2 bases and J gave up 9 bases; unmatched junction bases: 15. Germline V CDR1 and CDR2: MDHEN, SYDVKM. The CDR3 runs to 17 residues. CDR3 bases: TGTGCCAGCAGTTTAAGGGGAGGCAGTAGCGGGAGGGCCGGGCAGTACTTC. Its translation is CASSLRGGSSGRAGQYF.

This chain uses TRBV27 with TRBJ2-7, with D uncertain. In germline, CDR1 is MNHEY, CDR2 SMNVEV (reference sequence). Trimming took off 0 bases at V and 0 bases at J, with 6 bases between the two ends. This CDR3 is built from 14 residues. The CDR3 DNA sequence: TGTGCCAGCAGTTTATCTTACAGCTCCTACGAGCAGTACTTC. Translated: CASSLSYSSYEQYF.

The chain has TRBV18 and TRBJ1-2; no firm D call. V dropped 3 bases and J dropped 4 bases, with 12 bases sitting between them. Germline CDR1 and CDR2: KGHSH and LQKENI. The CDR3 spans 14 residues. CDR3 in amino acids: CASSPLKSLYGYTF. As DNA, the CDR3 is TGTGCCAGCTCACCTTTGAAGTCCCTCTATGGCTACACCTTC. The whole variable domain, remainder taken from reference TRBV18 and TRBJ1-2, is NAGVMQNPRHLVRRRGQEARLRCSPMKGHSHVYWYRQLPEEGLKFMVYLQKENIIDESGMPKERFSAEFPKEGPSILRIQQVVRGDSAAYFCASSPLKSLYGYTFGSGTRLTVV.

The rearrangement links TRBV11-2 to TRBJ2-1; 11 bases match TRBD2. CDR3 size: 18 residues. V trimming: 1 base; J trimming: 4 bases; junction bases outside the gene matches: 9. Germline CDR1 and CDR2: SGHAT and FQNNGV. The CDR3 sequence is CASSLGKVAGGEYNEQFF. CDR3 DNA sequence: TGTGCCAGCAGCTTAGGGAAAGTAGCGGGAGGGGAGTACAATGAGCAGTTCTTC.

This chain joins TRBV4-2 and TRBJ1-3; D is possibly TRBD1 (5 bases). V was pared by 4 bases and J by 8 bases, with 15 bases between. Germline V gene lookup returns CDR1 LGHNA and CDR2 YNFKEQ. The CDR3 has 14 residues. The CDR3: CASSPPSGLDTIYF. In nucleotides, the CDR3 is TGTGCCAGCAGCCCCCCTTCGGGGCTGGACACCATATATTTT.

The chain combines TRBV4-1 with TRBJ2-7, with TRBD2 matching 10 bases. Germline V gene data show CDR1 as MGHRA and CDR2 as YSYEKL. J was trimmed by 5 bases and V by 6 bases; bases with no gene match: 10. This CDR3 has 15 residues. The CDR3 coding sequence is TGCGCCAGCAGGAACCCCGGGACTAGCGATCACGAGCAGTACTTC. Translating gives CASRNPGTSDHEQYF.

This chain links TRBV11-3 with TRBJ2-2, with unresolved D. The CDR3 extends over 14 amino acids. The V gene lost 0 bases and the J gene lost 1 base, with 3 bases spanning the gap. Germline CDR1 SGHNT, CDR2 YENEEA. This CDR3 reads CASSLEENTGELFF. CDR3 bases: TGTGCCAGCAGCTTAGAGGAGAACACCGGGGAGCTGTTTTTT. The complete variable domain, with remaining parts taken from reference TRBV11-3 and TRBJ2-2, reads EAGVVQSPRYKIIEKKQPVAFWCNPISGHNTLYWYLQNLGQGPELLIRYENEEAVDDSQLPKDRFSAERLKGVDSTLKIQPAELGDSAVYLCASSLEENTGELFFGEGSRLTVL.

This sequence joins TRBV6-1 and TRBJ2-1, with D perhaps TRBD2 (6 bases). The V end lost 10 bases, the J end lost 0 bases, and 13 bases lay between the germline ends. CDR1 MNHNS and CDR2 SASEGT come from the germline V gene. The CDR3 runs 14 residues. As DNA, the CDR3 is TGTGCCACTTTTGGGGGGAGCTCCTACAATGAGCAGTTCTTC. Translation: CATFGGSSYNEQFF.

This chain uses TRBV7-8 with TRBJ2-7, with unresolved D. The germline gives CDR1 SGHVS, CDR2 FQNEAQ. CDR3 length: 14 residues. Trimming took off 1 base at V and 3 bases at J, with 10 bases between the two ends. CDR3 coding DNA: TGTGCCAGCAGCTTAGTCCGAATAGACTACGAGCAGTACTTC. Translation gives CASSLVRIDYEQYF.

The chain has TRBV27 and TRBJ2-3; a possible D gene is TRBD1 (6 bases). This CDR3 is built from 16 residues. The V gene's germline CDR1 is MNHEY and CDR2 SMNVEV (reference sequence). With 4 bases removed from V and 1 base from J, the gap between germline ends came to 15 bases. The CDR3: CASSSRTVHRTDTQYF. The CDR3, as DNA: TGTGCCAGCAGTTCCAGGACAGTACACCGCACAGATACGCAGTATTTT.

For this clone: Distinct nucleotide sequences in the sample also encode this CDR3. This chain uses TRBV5-6 with TRBJ1-3, with D maybe TRBD1 (5 bases). CDR3 size: 14 residues. V lost 0 bases and J lost 3, with 7 bases in between. Germline V gene lookup returns CDR1 SGHDT and CDR2 YYEEEE. In nucleotides, the CDR3 is TGTGCCAGCAGCTTGGGTGACAGTGGAAACACCATATATTTT. This sequence encodes CASSLGDSGNTIYF.

V is TRBV7-9 and J is TRBJ2-7; 7 nucleotides line up with TRBD2. The CDR3 runs to 16 residues. The germline V gene has CDR1 SEHNR and CDR2 FQNEAQ (reference sequence). V gave up 7 bases and J gave up 0 bases; unmatched junction bases: 12. CDR3: CASITPWGGVSYEQYF. CDR3 nucleotides: TGTGCCAGCATCACGCCCTGGGGGGGGGTCTCCTACGAGCAGTACTTC.

The gene calls are TRBV13 and TRBJ2-1, with D perhaps matching TRBD1 (5 bases). The CDR3 contains 15 residues. CDR1 is PRHDT and CDR2 is FYEKMQ in the germline V gene (reference sequence). V was shortened by 2 bases and J by 1 base, with 9 bases between the two germline ends. In nucleotides, the CDR3 is TGTGCCAGCAGCTTACCAGGGTGGTCCTACAATGAGCAGTTCTTC. It yields the protein CASSLPGWSYNEQFF. Filled out from reference TRBV13 and TRBJ2-1, the complete variable domain reads AAGVIQSPRHLIKEKRETATLKCYPIPRHDTVYWYQQGPGQDPQFLISFYEKMQSDKGSIPDRFSAQQFSDYHSELNMSSLELGDSALYFCASSLPGWSYNEQFFGPGTRLTVL.

The rearrangement joins TRBV7-4 to TRBJ2-7; possibly TRBD2 for D (5 bases). CDR1 is SGHVT, CDR2 SQSDAQ, per germline. The CDR3 totals 14 residues. V was trimmed by 2 bases and J by 5 bases, leaving 13 bases between them. CDR3: CASSLRASFDEQYF. The CDR3 region has the DNA TGTGCCAGCAGCTTACGCGCTAGCTTTGACGAGCAGTACTTC.

The chain combines TRBV5-1 with TRBJ2-7; D possibly corresponds to TRBD2 (6 bases). Trimming cost V 2 bases and J 4 bases, with 10 bases left between them. Germline V gene data show CDR1 as SGHRS and CDR2 as YFSETQ. The CDR3 covers 13 residues. The CDR3 reads CASSFQTRYEQYF. CDR3 nucleotide sequence: TGCGCCAGCAGCTTCCAGACTAGATACGAGCAGTACTTC.

The chain carries TRBV11-2 and TRBJ2-7, with D perhaps TRBD1 (5 bases). Germline V gene data show CDR1 as SGHAT and CDR2 as FQNNGV. V lost 1 base and J lost 3, with 16 bases in between. This CDR3 comprises 16 residues. CDR3 region: CASSLAPWVGVYEQYF. CDR3 DNA sequence: TGTGCCAGCAGCTTAGCCCCGTGGGTAGGGGTCTACGAGCAGTACTTC.

This clone has only one observation. V usage is TRBV5-5 and J usage is TRBJ1-1, with 8 bases that match TRBD1. CDR3 length: 15 amino acids. Germline V CDR1 and CDR2: SGHKS, YYEKEE (reference sequence). With V trimmed by 0 bases and J by 4 bases, 5 bases remained unmatched. This CDR3 is CASSLGPDRGTEAFF. CDR3 bases: TGTGCCAGCAGCTTGGGGCCTGACAGGGGCACTGAAGCTTTCTTT. Full variable domain (missing parts from reference TRBV5-5 and TRBJ1-1): DAGVTQSPTHLIKTRGQQVTLRCSPISGHKSVSWYQQVLGQGPQFIFQYYEKEERGRGNFPDRFSARQFPNYSSELNVNALLLGDSALYLCASSLGPDRGTEAFFGQGTRLTVV.